These 20 T cell receptor beta chains originate from one sample sequenced in a study of T-cell reconstitution after alpha-beta-depleted transplantation in children. Unique molecular identifiers were used in preparing the TCRbeta library. TCRdb reprocessed the PCR reads via MiXCR and lists one record per CDR3 protein. This table holds fewer than 95,000 distinct CDR3 sequences, more than 10% found once. The sample was PBMCs from the stem cell graft donor, taken from the stem cell graft. These receptors were taken from a human donor who donated a stem cell graft to a child with inherited bone marrow failure.

The sample holds many counts of this clonotype. The V and J genes are TRBV6-1 and TRBJ1-6; maybe TRBD1 (5 bases). Looked up from germline, CDR1 is MNHNS and CDR2 is SASEGT. V was cut by 6 bases and J by 7 bases, with 16 bases left in between. This CDR3 is 15 amino acids long. The CDR3: CASRDTSWGNSPLHF. CDR3 sequence (DNA): TGTGCCAGCAGAGACACGTCCTGGGGGAATTCACCCCTCCACTTT.

This clonotype was seen at least ten times. This rearrangement joins TRBV27 to TRBJ2-3; TRBD2 matches at 10 bases. This CDR3 region has 18 residues. V was clipped by 4 bases and J by 3 bases; unmatched bases: 13. Germline CDR1 and CDR2: MNHEY and SMNVEV (reference sequence). CDR3 sequence reads: CASSSPLEVAGGTDTQYF. As DNA, the CDR3 is TGTGCCAGCAGTTCCCCTCTTGAGGTAGCGGGAGGTACAGATACGCAGTATTTT.

This clonotype came up many times. The gene calls are TRBV29-1 and TRBJ2-3, with D maybe TRBD2 (5 bases). The germline CDR1 and CDR2 sequences are SQVTM and ANQGSEA. V lost 2 bases to trimming and J lost 1 base, with 7 bases between them. This CDR3 is 13 amino acids long. CDR3 DNA: TGCAGCGTTGAACGGGGAGGCACAGATACGCAGTATTTT. This codes for CSVERGGTDTQYF.

This clonotype has ten or more counts. One junction end disagrees with the germline gene, perhaps due to a read error. The genes are TRBV3-1 and TRBJ1-5; D remains unclear. The CDR3 totals 14 residues. In germline, CDR1 is LGHDT, CDR2 YNNKEL (reference sequence). CDR3 sequence (DNA): TGTGCCAGCATCCAAGTGGCGAGCAATCAGCCCCAGCATTTT. Amino acid sequence: CASIQVASNQPQHF.

The chain uses TRBV2 and TRBJ1-2; D not resolved. The CDR3 covers 15 residues. V was trimmed by 3 bases and J by 2 bases, leaving 13 bases between them. Germline-derived CDR1 and CDR2 are SNHLY and FYNNEI. CDR3 region: CASSEAGFGNYGYTF. The CDR3 DNA sequence: TGTGCCAGCAGTGAGGCGGGGTTCGGGAACTATGGCTACACCTTC.

This clonotype was detected ten times or more. The chain combines TRBV3-1 with TRBJ1-1; 7 bases map to TRBD1. The CDR3 is 14 amino acids. The germline CDR1 and CDR2 sequences are LGHDT and YNNKEL (reference sequence). Trimming cost V 4 bases and J 5 bases; bases outside gene matches: 7. CDR3 in DNA: TGTGCCAGCAGCCTAACAGGGGAGGAGACTGAAGCTTTCTTT. Translating gives CASSLTGEETEAFF.

This clonotype came up many times. This rearrangement joins TRBV7-2 to TRBJ1-1; unclear D gene. V lost 6 bases and J 0 bases, leaving 17 bases between the germline ends. CDR1 and CDR2 from the germline V gene are SGHTA and FQGNSA. The CDR3 spans 16 residues. CDR3 DNA: TGTGCCAGCAGTTCCGTCCAGATTCAGATGAACACTGAAGCTTTCTTT. It yields the protein CASSSVQIQMNTEAFF.

This clonotype was seen a handful of times. The gene calls are TRBV7-2 and TRBJ2-1, with D perhaps TRBD2 (7 bases). The CDR3 sequence is 17 residues long. The germline CDR1 and CDR2 sequences are SGHTA and FQGNSA. V lost 6 bases to trimming and J lost 0 bases, with 18 bases between them. The CDR3 loop reads CASRLWGGGSSYNEQFF. The CDR3 DNA reads as TGTGCCAGCAGATTGTGGGGGGGCGGGAGCTCCTACAATGAGCAGTTCTTC.

The sample holds many counts of this clonotype. This chain joins TRBV4-2 and TRBJ2-7; TRBD2 is a possible D gene (6 bases). The CDR3 contains 17 residues. V was clipped by 3 bases and J by 5 bases, with 23 bases between them. CDR1 is LGHNA and CDR2 is YNFKEQ in the germline V gene. CDR3: CASSQGGYRARAHEQYF. For the CDR3, the DNA is TGTGCCAGCAGCCAGGGGGGATACCGGGCCAGAGCCCACGAGCAGTACTTC.

There are many counts of this clonotype. This chain uses TRBV7-9 with TRBJ1-6; a weak D match, TRBD1 (6 bases). Looked up from germline, CDR1 is SEHNR and CDR2 is FQNEAQ (reference sequence). Trimming shortened V by 1 base and J by 6 bases, and 10 bases separated the two germline ends. The CDR3 sequence is 15 residues long. In DNA, the CDR3 is TGTGCCAGCAGCTTAGAGCAGGGGAGTAATTCACCCCTCCACTTT. Its protein is CASSLEQGSNSPLHF.

At least ten counts were recorded for this clonotype. This sequence joins TRBV27 and TRBJ2-5; 10 nucleotides match TRBD2. Germline loops: CDR1 MNHEY, CDR2 SMNVEV (reference sequence). Trimming took 5 bases from V and 5 from J; bases not matched to a gene: 2. The CDR3 has 13 amino acids. As DNA, the CDR3 is TGTGCCAGCAGTGAACTAGCGGGGGAGACCCAGTACTTC. The encoded protein is CASSELAGETQYF.

Many counts were recorded for this clonotype. The genes are TRBV28 and TRBJ1-1; D is uncertain. The germline CDR1 and CDR2 sequences are MDHEN and SYDVKM. The CDR3 is made up of 13 amino acids. V was trimmed by 2 bases and J by 5 bases, leaving 9 bases between them. The chain's CDR3 is CASSLSGSTEAFF. The CDR3 region has the DNA TGTGCCAGCAGTTTAAGCGGGTCGACTGAAGCTTTCTTT.

This clonotype was seen many times. The chain is built from TRBV4-2 and TRBJ2-7; tentatively, D is TRBD2 (9 bases). The CDR3 consists of 17 residues. The germline gives CDR1 LGHNA, CDR2 YNFKEQ. V lost 0 bases to trimming and J lost 5 bases, with 20 bases between them. The CDR3 bases are TGTGCCAGCAGCCAAGACAGGGGGCGGGAGGGAACGGACGAGCAGTACTTC. Protein sequence: CASSQDRGREGTDEQYF.

The sample holds many counts of this clonotype. The chain is built from TRBV5-1 and TRBJ1-3; the match to TRBD1 covers 7 bases. Germline CDR1 is SGHRS and CDR2 is YFSETQ. The V segment lost 4 bases and the J segment 0 bases; nucleotides outside the gene matches: 7. The CDR3 spans 16 residues. The CDR3 coding sequence is TGCGCCAGCAGCCGACAGGGTTCGGCCTCTGGAAACACCATATATTTT. The encoded protein is CASSRQGSASGNTIYF. The full variable domain, its missing parts supplied by reference TRBV5-1 and TRBJ1-3, is KAGVTQTPRYLIKTRGQQVTLSCSPISGHRSVSWYQQTPGQGLQFLFEYFSETQRNKGNFPGRFSGRQFSNSRSEMNVSTLELGDSALYLCASSRQGSASGNTIYFGEGSWLTVV.

In its sample, this clonotype was seen many times. This sequence joins TRBV5-1 and TRBJ2-3; TRBD2 aligns across 8 bases. Trimming cost V 6 bases and J 0 bases; bases outside gene matches: 0. The CDR3 has 13 amino acids. In germline, CDR1 is SGHRS, CDR2 YFSETQ. This CDR3 reads CASTGGSTDTQYF. The CDR3, as DNA: TGCGCCAGCACGGGGGGGAGCACAGATACGCAGTATTTT.

In this sample, this clonotype turned up many times. CDR3 residues: CASSLDREIVWSNEKLFF. The DNA for the CDR3 is TGTGCCAGCAGCTTAGACCGGGAAATTGTGTGGTCTAATGAAAAACTGTTTTTT. This chain uses TRBV11-2 with TRBJ1-4; no firm D call. This CDR3 region has 18 residues. Germline V gives CDR1 SGHAT, CDR2 FQNNGV. The V end lost 0 bases, the J end lost 3 bases, and 17 bases lay between the germline ends.

This clonotype was detected many times. The chain combines TRBV20-1 with TRBJ2-7, with D perhaps TRBD2 (6 bases). The V gene's germline CDR1 is DFQATT and CDR2 SNEGSKA (reference sequence). CDR3 length: 14 residues. V shed 1 base and J shed 0 bases, with 10 bases lying between them. CDR3: CSARVGSSSYEQYF. Written as DNA, the CDR3 is TGCAGTGCTAGAGTCGGGAGCAGCTCCTACGAGCAGTACTTC.

This clonotype occurred many times. The CDR3 protein is CASSSEGADEKLFF. In nucleotides, the CDR3 is TGCGCCAGCAGCTCGGAGGGGGCGGATGAAAAACTGTTTTTT. The chain couples TRBV5-1 to TRBJ1-4; 7 bases align to TRBD1. The V and J ends lost 3 bases and 6 bases, in that order; junction bases with no gene match: 5. CDR3 length equals 14 residues. Germline CDR1 reads SGHRS; CDR2 reads YFSETQ.

This clonotype was seen at least ten times. The chain recombines TRBV20-1 with TRBJ1-2; D is uncertain. CDR1 is DFQATT and CDR2 is SNEGSKA in the germline V gene (reference sequence). The CDR3 has 10 residues. Trimming took off 4 bases at V and 4 bases at J, with 4 bases between the two ends. CDR3 DNA sequence: TGCAGTGCTATGTTCTATGGCTACACCTTC. It codes for CSAMFYGYTF.

The chain joins TRBV5-1 to TRBJ2-7; 10 bases align to TRBD1. Germline CDR1 and CDR2: SGHRS and YFSETQ. Germline trimming cut 4 bases from V and 5 bases from J; bases unmatched to any gene: 9. This CDR3 region has 15 residues. CDR3 protein: CASSPRDRGGHEQYF. As DNA, the CDR3 is TGCGCCAGCAGCCCCAGGGACAGGGGAGGTCACGAGCAGTACTTC.